This passage covers 19 T cell receptor beta chains from one sample sequenced in a study of blood T cell repertoires in COVID-19. Profiled with immunoSEQ multiplex PCR; TCRdb holds only in-frame clones, not every one. This table has about 140,000 clones, 86% appearing once. Sequenced input: peripheral blood. The receptor set was obtained from a woman aged 60-70 years with acute or convalescent COVID-19.

The chain uses TRBV7-2 and TRBJ2-5; D is possibly TRBD2 (5 bases). CDR1 and CDR2 from the germline V gene are SGHTA and FQGNSA. This CDR3 contains 14 residues. The V end lost 3 bases, the J end lost 4 bases, and 12 bases lay between the germline ends. The CDR3 reads CASSFSSGGETQYF. Here the CDR3 DNA reads TGTGCCAGCAGCTTCTCTTCCGGAGGAGAGACCCAGTACTTC.

V is TRBV18 and J is TRBJ1-1; weak D call: TRBD1 (5 bases). This CDR3 is built from 14 residues. The germline V gene encodes CDR1 KGHSH and CDR2 LQKENI. The V end was cut by 3 bases, the J end by 1 base, with 9 bases between. This CDR3 reads CASSPPTGNTEAFF. The CDR3, as DNA: TGTGCCAGCTCACCGCCCACAGGGAACACTGAAGCTTTCTTT. Full variable domain (remainder filled in from reference TRBV18 and TRBJ1-1): NAGVMQNPRHLVRRRGQEARLRCSPMKGHSHVYWYRQLPEEGLKFMVYLQKENIIDESGMPKERFSAEFPKEGPSILRIQQVVRGDSAAYFCASSPPTGNTEAFFGQGTRLTVV.

This chain joins TRBV4-3 and TRBJ2-2; D uncertain. The CDR3 is 14 amino acids. The V end lost 7 bases, the J end lost 2 bases, and 11 bases lay between the germline ends. Germline values: CDR1 LGHNA, CDR2 YSLEER. The CDR3 DNA reads TGCGCCAGCAACAATGCCCGTAACACCGGGGAGCTGTTTTTT. It translates to CASNNARNTGELFF.

J is TRBJ1-1 and V is TRBV3-1 (or the pseudogene TRBV3-2); the match to TRBD1 covers 7 bases. Germline-derived CDR1 and CDR2 are LGHDT and YNNKEL (reference sequence). V gave up 1 base and J gave up 4 bases; unmatched junction bases: 3. The CDR3 totals 14 residues. CDR3 region: CASSQGTGRTEAFF. The CDR3, as DNA: TGTGCCAGCAGCCAAGGGACAGGACGCACTGAAGCTTTCTTT.

The chain combines TRBV7-9 with TRBJ2-5; 9 bases match TRBD1. This CDR3 comprises 17 residues. Germline assignment: CDR1 SEHNR and CDR2 FQNEAQ (reference sequence). The J segment lost 4 bases and the V segment lost 5 bases, leaving 14 bases of the junction unmatched. CDR3 sequence reads: CASSRSRDRVFGETQYF. The CDR3 DNA sequence: TGTGCCAGCAGCCGAAGCCGGGACAGGGTGTTTGGAGAGACCCAGTACTTC.

V usage is TRBV30 and J usage is TRBJ1-2; D is uncertain. This CDR3 has 13 residues. V dropped 0 bases and J dropped 8 bases, with 13 bases sitting between them. Germline V CDR1 and CDR2: GTSNPN, SVGIG (reference sequence). The CDR3 protein is CAWSVVESGGYTF. The CDR3 bases are TGTGCCTGGAGTGTAGTCGAATCAGGCGGCTACACCTTC.

This chain joins TRBV9 and TRBJ2-1; 9 nucleotides agree with TRBD1. Germline V gene lookup returns CDR1 SGDLS and CDR2 YYNGEE. Trimming cost V 2 bases and J 1 base; bases outside gene matches: 16. The CDR3 runs to 20 residues. CDR3: CASSVPTGQGRLESYNEQFF. CDR3 in DNA: TGTGCCAGCAGCGTTCCCACGGGACAGGGCCGGCTAGAATCCTACAATGAGCAGTTCTTC.

The genes are TRBV19 and TRBJ1-5, with TRBD1 matching over 11 bases. Losses at the gene ends were 1 base for V and 2 bases for J; bases not matched to a gene: 7. From germline, CDR1 is LNHDA and CDR2 SQIVND (reference sequence). This CDR3 is built from 18 residues. The DNA of the CDR3 is TGTGCCAGTAGTATAGGGACAGGGGGCATCGTAGGCAATCAGCCCCAGCATTTT. This encodes CASSIGTGGIVGNQPQHF.

The chain is built from TRBV14 and TRBJ2-1; D gene ambiguous. The germline V gene encodes CDR1 SGHDN and CDR2 FVKESK. This CDR3 is built from 12 residues. V was cut by 0 bases and J by 9 bases, with 6 bases left in between. The CDR3 bases are TGTGCCAGCAGCCAAGATCGAGGTGAGCAGTTCTTC. Translation: CASSQDRGEQFF.

V usage is TRBV11-2 and J usage is TRBJ1-2; no reliable D call. The V gene lost 3 bases and the J gene lost 2 bases, with 10 bases spanning the gap. The CDR3 totals 14 residues. CDR1 is SGHAT, CDR2 FQNNGV, per germline. The CDR3 DNA is TGTGCCAGCAGCTTCGCGGGAATGAACTATGGCTACACCTTC. This encodes CASSFAGMNYGYTF.

The CDR3 reads CASSIPQTIYEQYF. Here the CDR3 DNA reads TGTGCCAGCAGTATACCACAGACCATCTACGAGCAGTACTTC. The chain carries TRBV28 and TRBJ2-7; no clear D gene. Germline V gene sequence: CDR1 MDHEN, CDR2 SYDVKM. The germline V and J ends were trimmed by 5 bases and 3 bases, with 14 bases remaining between them. The CDR3 has 14 amino acids. The full variable domain, in which reference TRBV28 and TRBJ2-7 provide the parts outside the CDR3, is DVKVTQSSRYLVKRTGEKVFLECVQDMDHENMFWYRQDPGLGLRLIYFSYDVKMKEKGDIPEGYSVSREKKERFSLILESASTNQTSMYLCASSIPQTIYEQYFGPGTRLTVT.

This clone was detected only a few times. The chain joins TRBV2 to TRBJ1-5; tentative D call: TRBD1 (6 bases). V was pared by 6 bases and J by 5 bases, with 14 bases between. The germline V gene has CDR1 SNHLY and CDR2 FYNNEI. The CDR3 is 14 residues long. The CDR3 nucleotides are TGTGCCAGCAGAACAGGGTTCTCTGATCAGCCCCAGCATTTT. This translates into CASRTGFSDQPQHF.

The CDR3 spells CASSFRGYETQYF. CDR3 coding DNA: TGTGCCAGCAGCTTTCGGGGGTATGAGACCCAGTACTTC. This chain uses TRBV11-3 with TRBJ2-5; maybe TRBD2 (6 bases). Germline lookup yields CDR1 SGHNT and CDR2 YENEEA. V lost 3 bases and J 5 bases, leaving 10 bases between the germline ends. This CDR3 region has 13 residues. The variable domain in full, completed from reference TRBV11-3 and TRBJ2-5, reads EAGVVQSPRYKIIEKKQPVAFWCNPISGHNTLYWYLQNLGQGPELLIRYENEEAVDDSQLPKDRFSAERLKGVDSTLKIQPAELGDSAVYLCASSFRGYETQYFGPGTRLLVL.

The genes are TRBV5-1 and TRBJ1-1; a possible D gene is TRBD1 (6 bases). V lost 0 bases, J lost 6 bases, and 15 bases lay in between. Germline V gene data show CDR1 as SGHRS and CDR2 as YFSETQ. The CDR3 runs 15 residues. The CDR3 region has the DNA TGCGCCAGCAGCTTGGTGGGGGCCGCCGAGGCTGAAGCTTTCTTT. Its protein is CASSLVGAAEAEAFF.

The V call is TRBV3-1 (or the pseudogene TRBV3-2), the J call TRBJ2-5; TRBD2 matches at 12 bases. The germline gives CDR1 LGHDT, CDR2 YNNKEL (reference sequence). The V gene end was trimmed by 2 bases and the J gene end by 2 bases; junction bases not matched to a gene: 3. The CDR3 is 16 amino acids. This CDR3 is CASSQNLAGGQETQYF. As DNA, the CDR3 is TGTGCCAGCAGCCAAAATCTAGCGGGGGGGCAAGAGACCCAGTACTTC.

The J gene is TRBJ2-7, the V gene TRBV19; 9 bases align to TRBD1. Germline assignment: CDR1 LNHDA and CDR2 SQIVND (reference sequence). V was pared by 10 bases and J by 5 bases, with 6 bases of the junction left unmatched. The CDR3 covers 12 residues. The CDR3 protein is CATQGAGNEQYF. CDR3 sequence (DNA): TGTGCCACACAGGGGGCAGGGAACGAGCAGTACTTC. The full variable domain, completed using reference TRBV19 and TRBJ2-7, is DGGITQSPKYLFRKEGQNVTLSCEQNLNHDAMYWYRQDPGQGLRLIYYSQIVNDFQKGDIAEGYSVSREKKESFPLTVTSAQKNPTAFYLCATQGAGNEQYFGPGTRLTVT.

The V gene is TRBV4-3, the J gene TRBJ1-4, with TRBD1 matching over 7 bases. In germline, CDR1 is LGHNA, CDR2 YSLEER. V was pared by 0 bases and J by 3 bases, with 7 bases of the junction left unmatched. The CDR3 length is 17 residues. As DNA, the CDR3 is TGCGCCAGCAGCCAAGATAGAAGGGGGCCTGCTAATGAAAAACTGTTTTTT. It specifies CASSQDRRGPANEKLFF.

The CDR3 region is CASRKIVQGDGYTF. The CDR3 coding sequence is TGTGCCAGCAGAAAAATCGTACAGGGAGATGGCTACACCTTC. The rearrangement joins TRBV6-5 to TRBJ1-2, with a tentative D call TRBD1 (6 bases). The V end was cut by 6 bases, the J end by 6 bases, with 17 bases between. Germline CDR1 is MNHEY and CDR2 is SVGAGI. The CDR3 covers 14 residues.

The chain employs TRBV4-3 and TRBJ2-2; 10 bases align to TRBD2. Germline values: CDR1 LGHNA, CDR2 YSLEER. The CDR3 is 16 residues long. The V segment lost 5 bases and the J segment 4 bases; nucleotides outside the gene matches: 7. The CDR3, as DNA: TGCGCCAGCAGCGTGCAGCGGGGGGGAGGCACCGGGGAGCTGTTTTTT. Its protein product is CASSVQRGGGTGELFF.